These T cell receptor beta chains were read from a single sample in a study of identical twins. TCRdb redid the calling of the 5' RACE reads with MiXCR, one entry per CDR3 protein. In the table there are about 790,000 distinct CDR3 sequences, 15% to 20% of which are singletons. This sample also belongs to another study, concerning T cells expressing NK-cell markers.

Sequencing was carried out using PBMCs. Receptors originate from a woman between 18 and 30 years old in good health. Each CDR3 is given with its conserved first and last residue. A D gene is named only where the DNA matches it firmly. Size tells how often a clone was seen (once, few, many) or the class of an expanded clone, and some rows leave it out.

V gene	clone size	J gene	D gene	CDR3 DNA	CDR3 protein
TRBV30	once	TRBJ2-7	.	TGTGCCTGGACGGCCAGCGGAAGCTCCTACGAGCAGTACTTC	CAWTASGSSYEQYF
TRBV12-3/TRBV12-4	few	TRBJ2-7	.	TGTGCCAGCAGTTTGGGGCAGATAGTCTACGAGCAGTACTTC	CASSLGQIVYEQYF
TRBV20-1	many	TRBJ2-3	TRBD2	TGCAGTGCGGGACTAGCGGGAGGCGGGGATACGCAGTATTTT	CSAGLAGGGDTQYF
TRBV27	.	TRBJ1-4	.	TGTGCCAGCAGTTTCCTGCTTGGCAAACTGTTTTTT	CASSFLLGKLFF
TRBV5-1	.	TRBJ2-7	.	TGCGCCAGCAGTTCCGCCCCCCCCGACGAGCAGTACTTC	CASSSAPPDEQYF
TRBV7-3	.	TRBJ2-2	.	TGTGCCAGCAGCTTAGTTCCGACAGCAAGGTCCGGGGAGCTGTTTTTT	CASSLVPTARSGELFF
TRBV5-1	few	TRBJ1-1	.	TGCGCCAGCAGCTTGTCCGCGGGGGGGTTGGGTGAAGCTTTCTTT	CASSLSAGGLGEAFF
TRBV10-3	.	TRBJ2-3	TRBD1	TGTGCCATCAGAGCTGGACAGGCGACAGATACGCAGTATTTT	CAIRAGQATDTQYF
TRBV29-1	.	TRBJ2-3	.	TGCAGCGTAGGGCAGACCTTCACAGATACGCAGTATTTT	CSVGQTFTDTQYF
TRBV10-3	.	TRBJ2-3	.	TGTGCCATCATGAGGGGCCTAACAGATACGCAGTATTTT	CAIMRGLTDTQYF
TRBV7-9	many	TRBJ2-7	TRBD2	TGTGCCAGCAGCTTAGCCATGACTAGCGGTTACGAGCAGTACTTC	CASSLAMTSGYEQYF
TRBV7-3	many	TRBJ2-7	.	TGTGCCAGCAGCCCCTCGGGTTTGTACGAGCAGTACTTC	CASSPSGLYEQYF
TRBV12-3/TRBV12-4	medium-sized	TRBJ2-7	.	TGTGCCAGCAGTTTTTATGGCGAGCAGTACTTC	CASSFYGEQYF
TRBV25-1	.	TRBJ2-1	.	TGTGCCAGCAGCTGGGGGCGAAATGAGCAGTTCTTC	CASSWGRNEQFF
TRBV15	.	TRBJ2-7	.	TGTGCCACCAGCAGAGACCCTACTAGCTCGTACGAGCAGTACTTC	CATSRDPTSSYEQYF
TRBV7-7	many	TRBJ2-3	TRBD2	TGTGCCAGCAGCTTTCGACTAGCGGGCAGCACAGATACGCAGTATTTT	CASSFRLAGSTDTQYF
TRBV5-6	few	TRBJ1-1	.	TGTGCCAGCAGCCACGGGACACAGAACACTGAAGCTTTCTTT	CASSHGTQNTEAFF
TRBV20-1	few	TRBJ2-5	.	TGCAGTGCTCGCAGGGGGGCCGGGGAGACCCAGTACTTC	CSARRGAGETQYF
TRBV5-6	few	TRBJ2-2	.	TGTGCCAGCAGCCTGCCCGGAGGCAGGGGGAACACCGGGGAGCTGTTTTTT	CASSLPGGRGNTGELFF